This passage covers 24 T cell receptor beta chains from one sample sequenced in a study of control samples from healthy donors and cancer patients. Only in-frame clones appear in the TCRdb table, and some are missing; sequencing was by immunoSEQ multiplex PCR. Among 150,000 to 200,000 clones listed, 91% were seen once. The sample was blood. These receptors were collected from a woman between 25 and 40 years old in good health.

The count of this clone is one. The chain is built from TRBV7-9 and TRBJ1-5, with a weak D call TRBD1 (6 bases). Trimming removed 4 bases at V and 4 bases at J, with 14 bases between. CDR1 and CDR2 (germline): SEHNR, FQNEAQ (reference sequence). CDR3 length: 15 residues. CDR3 in DNA: TGTGCCAGCAGCTCAGCAGGGGATCGAAATCAGCCCCAGCATTTT. Encoded protein: CASSSAGDRNQPQHF. Supplemented by reference TRBV7-9 and TRBJ1-5, the full variable domain reads DTGVSQNPRHKITKRGQNVTFRCDPISEHNRLYWYRQTLGQGPEFLTYFQNEAQLEKSRLLSDRFSAERPKGSFSTLEIQRTEQGDSAMYLCASSSAGDRNQPQHFGDGTRLSIL.

This chain uses TRBV6-4 with TRBJ2-3; TRBD2 matches 10 bases. The CDR3 spans 15 residues. Germline V gives CDR1 MRHNA, CDR2 SNTAGT. With 5 bases clipped from V and 1 base from J, the junction kept 3 bases outside the gene matches. CDR3 protein: CASSSGTSGTDTQYF. The DNA of the CDR3 is TGTGCCAGCAGTTCCGGGACTAGCGGCACAGATACGCAGTATTTT.

V and J are TRBV5-5 and TRBJ2-1; 11 bases are shared with TRBD2. V shed 0 bases and J 6 bases; nucleotides not matched to a gene: 2. Germline loops: CDR1 SGHKS, CDR2 YYEKEE (reference sequence). This CDR3 is built from 15 residues. The chain's CDR3 is CASSLVGTSGNEQFF. The CDR3 DNA reads TGTGCCAGCAGCTTGGTGGGGACTAGCGGCAATGAGCAGTTCTTC. The full variable domain, its missing parts supplied by reference TRBV5-5 and TRBJ2-1, is DAGVTQSPTHLIKTRGQQVTLRCSPISGHKSVSWYQQVLGQGPQFIFQYYEKEERGRGNFPDRFSARQFPNYSSELNVNALLLGDSALYLCASSLVGTSGNEQFFGPGTRLTVL.

This sequence joins TRBV5-6 and TRBJ1-6; TRBD1 aligns across 7 bases. The CDR3 has 14 residues. V shed 4 bases and J 9 bases; nucleotides not matched to a gene: 7. Germline values: CDR1 SGHDT, CDR2 YYEEEE. The CDR3 DNA reads TGTGCCAGCAGCCCCCGCAGGGGGGGTTCACCCCTCCACTTT. The encoded protein is CASSPRRGGSPLHF.

The V call is TRBV2, the J call TRBJ2-4; 9 nucleotides match TRBD1. The ends lost 7 bases at V and 4 bases at J; junction bases unmatched: 2. CDR1 and CDR2 (germline): SNHLY, FYNNEI. The CDR3 is 13 residues long. The chain's CDR3 is CASTGTGKNIQYF. CDR3 coding DNA: TGTGCCAGCACGGGGACAGGGAAAAACATTCAGTACTTC. Filled out from reference TRBV2 and TRBJ2-4, the complete variable domain reads EPEVTQTPSHQVTQMGQEVILRCVPISNHLYFYWYRQILGQKVEFLVSFYNNEISEKSEIFDDQFSVERPDGSNFTLKIRSTKLEDSAMYFCASTGTGKNIQYFGAGTRLSVL.

The chain couples TRBV27 to TRBJ2-7; D call uncertain. The V end was cut by 3 bases, the J end by 3 bases, with 6 bases between. CDR1 MNHEY and CDR2 SMNVEV come from the germline V gene (reference sequence). CDR3 length: 12 amino acids. CDR3 DNA sequence: TGTGCCAGCAGTTTTCCCTACTACGAGCAGTACTTC. Translation: CASSFPYYEQYF.

V and J are TRBV19 and TRBJ2-2, with 10 bases fitting TRBD2. Per germline, CDR1 LNHDA and CDR2 SQIVND (reference sequence). With V trimmed by 7 bases and J by 6 bases, 8 bases remained unmatched. The CDR3 runs 15 residues. The CDR3 DNA reads as TGTGCCAGTACTCTAAGCGGGAGGGCCTCCGGGGAGCTGTTTTTT. It specifies CASTLSGRASGELFF.

The V gene is TRBV5-4, the J gene TRBJ1-1; no clear D gene. This CDR3 is built from 14 residues. V shed 4 bases and J shed 0 bases, with 10 bases lying between them. Germline CDR1 reads SGHNT; CDR2 reads YYREEE (reference sequence). The chain's CDR3 is CASSRIPLNTEAFF. Here the CDR3 DNA reads TGTGCCAGCAGCAGAATACCTCTGAACACTGAAGCTTTCTTT.

The genes are TRBV19 and TRBJ2-1; 10 bases agree with TRBD2. V was pared by 6 bases and J by 2 bases, with 7 bases of the junction left unmatched. The CDR3 extends over 16 amino acids. CDR1 LNHDA and CDR2 SQIVND come from the germline V gene (reference sequence). In DNA form, the CDR3 reads TGTGCCAGTAGCGCACTAGCGGGGCCCACCTACAATGAGCAGTTCTTC. Its translation: CASSALAGPTYNEQFF.

The chain combines TRBV5-1 with TRBJ1-6; 9 nucleotides agree with TRBD1. The V and J ends lost 5 bases and 7 bases, in that order; junction bases with no gene match: 4. The CDR3 contains 14 residues. Germline V gene sequence: CDR1 SGHRS, CDR2 YFSETQ. CDR3 sequence: CASSSGTGNSPLHF. The CDR3 bases are TGCGCCAGCAGTTCCGGGACAGGGAATTCACCCCTCCACTTT. The complete variable domain, with remaining parts taken from reference TRBV5-1 and TRBJ1-6, reads KAGVTQTPRYLIKTRGQQVTLSCSPISGHRSVSWYQQTPGQGLQFLFEYFSETQRNKGNFPGRFSGRQFSNSRSEMNVSTLELGDSALYLCASSSGTGNSPLHFGNGTRLTVT.

Notes on this clone: The identical CDR3 is also encoded by other nucleotide sequences in the sample. The chain carries TRBV5-1 and TRBJ1-2, with TRBD1 as a possible D gene (6 bases). Trimming pared 0 bases from V and 7 bases from J, leaving 13 bases between. Germline CDR1 reads SGHRS; CDR2 reads YFSETQ. The length of the CDR3 is 14 residues. Written as DNA, the CDR3 is TGCGCCAGCAGCTTGGGGCAGGGGCGGAGTGGCTACACCTTC. Amino acid sequence: CASSLGQGRSGYTF.

The rearrangement joins TRBV11-3 to TRBJ2-1; D possibly corresponds to TRBD2 (6 bases). Germline V gene sequence: CDR1 SGHNT, CDR2 YENEEA. Trimming removed 0 bases from V and 6 bases from J, with 9 bases in between. This CDR3 comprises 14 residues. CDR3 in amino acids: CASSLDGSGNEQFF. The DNA of the CDR3 is TGTGCCAGCAGCTTAGATGGTAGCGGCAATGAGCAGTTCTTC.

V is TRBV28 and J is TRBJ1-4; D might be TRBD1 (5 bases). Trimming removed 4 bases from V and 3 bases from J, with 6 bases in between. This CDR3 contains 13 residues. CDR1 and CDR2 from the germline V gene are MDHEN and SYDVKM. The chain's CDR3 is CASSSGPNEKLFF. CDR3 coding DNA: TGTGCCAGCAGTTCGGGGCCTAATGAAAAACTGTTTTTT. The whole variable domain, filled in from reference TRBV28 and TRBJ1-4, reads DVKVTQSSRYLVKRTGEKVFLECVQDMDHENMFWYRQDPGLGLRLIYFSYDVKMKEKGDIPEGYSVSREKKERFSLILESASTNQTSMYLCASSSGPNEKLFFGSGTQLSVL.

This clone was recorded once. This chain links TRBV6-1 with TRBJ1-1, with D hard to call. This CDR3 region has 14 residues. Germline-derived CDR1 and CDR2 are MNHNS and SASEGT. V was shortened by 2 bases and J by 1 base, with 8 bases between the two germline ends. The CDR3 loop is CASSERVGNTEAFF. CDR3 coding DNA: TGTGCCAGCAGTGAAAGAGTAGGGAACACTGAAGCTTTCTTT.

The genes are TRBV28 and TRBJ1-2, with 8 bases that match TRBD1. CDR3 length: 14 amino acids. The V and J ends lost 2 bases and 6 bases, in that order; junction bases with no gene match: 5. CDR1 is MDHEN and CDR2 is SYDVKM in the germline V gene. The CDR3 loop reads CASSLGQGLNGYTF. CDR3 sequence (DNA): TGTGCCAGCAGTTTAGGACAGGGACTAAATGGCTACACCTTC.

This sequence joins TRBV18 and TRBJ2-7; D possibly corresponds to TRBD2 (6 bases). In germline, CDR1 is KGHSH, CDR2 LQKENI. The CDR3 contains 15 residues. V was clipped by 3 bases and J by 2 bases, with 14 bases between them. The CDR3 coding sequence is TGTGCCAGCTCACCTTCCGGGACTTGGGCCTACGAGCAGTACTTC. This gives the protein CASSPSGTWAYEQYF.

This clone was picked up one time. The genes are TRBV3-1 (or the pseudogene TRBV3-2) and TRBJ1-3; the D gene is possibly TRBD1 (5 bases). The germline V gene encodes CDR1 LGHDT and CDR2 YNNKEL (reference sequence). The CDR3 consists of 14 residues. With 2 bases removed from V and 5 bases from J, the gap between germline ends came to 10 bases. The CDR3 nucleotides are TGTGCCAGCAGCCAACAGGGTACTCGAAACACCATATATTTT. Protein: CASSQQGTRNTIYF.

The V call is TRBV6-1, the J call TRBJ2-1; TRBD1 or TRBD2 may be the D gene (6 bases each). Germline V CDR1 and CDR2: MNHNS, SASEGT. There are 13 residues in the CDR3. With 3 bases removed from V and 10 bases from J, the gap between germline ends came to 13 bases. In nucleotides, the CDR3 is TGTGCCAGCAGTGACAGGAGGGGGAACGAGCAGTTCTTC. It codes for CASSDRRGNEQFF.

The genes are TRBV7-9 and TRBJ1-5; the match to TRBD1 covers 9 bases. There are 16 residues in the CDR3. The germline CDR1 and CDR2 sequences are SEHNR and FQNEAQ (reference sequence). V shed 1 base, J shed 5 bases, and the junction held 6 bases outside the gene matches. The CDR3 is CASSLGTGVSHQPQHF. CDR3 coding DNA: TGTGCCAGCAGCTTAGGGACAGGGGTGTCACATCAGCCCCAGCATTTT.

The rearrangement joins TRBV7-2 to TRBJ2-7; 11 nucleotides agree with TRBD1. In germline, CDR1 is SGHTA, CDR2 FQGNSA. V gave up 6 bases and J gave up 4 bases; unmatched junction bases: 2. The CDR3 spans 13 residues. The CDR3 nucleotides are TGTGCCAGCAGTAGGGACAGGGGGTACGAGCAGTACTTC. The encoded protein is CASSRDRGYEQYF.

The chain links TRBV11-2 to TRBJ1-2; D is possibly TRBD1 (6 bases). Germline CDR1 and CDR2: SGHAT and FQNNGV. Trimming pared 2 bases from V and 13 bases from J, leaving 17 bases between. The CDR3 loop spans 13 amino acids. The chain's CDR3 is CASSLRGITGCTF. The CDR3 coding sequence is TGTGCCAGCAGCTTAAGGGGGATTACAGGATGCACCTTC.

The chain recombines TRBV7-8 with TRBJ1-5; possibly TRBD1 for D (6 bases). Germline loops: CDR1 SGHVS, CDR2 FQNEAQ. CDR3 length: 15 residues. V was cut by 1 base and J by 3 bases, with 10 bases left in between. The DNA of the CDR3 is TGTGCCAGCAGCTTAGAAGACAGGTCCAATCAGCCCCAGCATTTT. Amino acid sequence: CASSLEDRSNQPQHF.

This clone has a single count. This sequence joins TRBV13 and TRBJ2-5, with 10 positions matching TRBD1. Germline CDR1 PRHDT, CDR2 FYEKMQ (reference sequence). The CDR3 extends over 15 amino acids. Losses at the gene ends were 5 bases for V and 5 bases for J; bases not matched to a gene: 8. The CDR3 is CASSPRQGAGETQYF. The CDR3 bases are TGTGCCAGCAGCCCGAGACAGGGGGCAGGGGAGACCCAGTACTTC. The whole variable domain, filled in from reference TRBV13 and TRBJ2-5, reads AAGVIQSPRHLIKEKRETATLKCYPIPRHDTVYWYQQGPGQDPQFLISFYEKMQSDKGSIPDRFSAQQFSDYHSELNMSSLELGDSALYFCASSPRQGAGETQYFGPGTRLLVL.

The V call is TRBV18, the J call TRBJ1-6, with no clear D. V lost 2 bases to trimming and J lost 7 bases, with 6 bases between them. CDR1 KGHSH and CDR2 LQKENI come from the germline V gene. The CDR3 sequence is 13 residues long. The CDR3 loop reads CASSPGVNSPLHF. In DNA form, the CDR3 reads TGTGCCAGCTCACCAGGGGTCAATTCACCCCTCCACTTT.